One T cell receptor (beta chain) is described in this entry. Its antigen remains unidentified. Base qualities are not recorded, but no much larger clone differs from it by a single base. Hyperthyroidism patients were newly diagnosed, had a disease duration of under 2 months, and were aged 18 to 65 years. Any patient with an uncontrolled infection, another autoimmune disease, pregnancy or lactation was excluded. Clinical symptoms, serum thyroxine and TRAb, thyroid ultrasound, and orbital computed tomography formed the basis for the diagnoses. Blood from progressor patients was collected at the time of first diagnosis with hyperthyroidism, before any ophthalmopathy symptoms had appeared. PBMCs were separated from approximately 9.9 ml of fresh peripheral blood using Ficoll-Paque density gradient centrifugation. Progressor patients were defined as those initially diagnosed with Graves' hyperthyroidism in whom ophthalmopathy developed during follow-up. Trizol reagent was used to extract total RNA, and RNA quality was then checked on an Agilent 2100 Bioanalyzer.

The data originate from a study of T cells in Graves' hyperthyroidism and ophthalmopathy (dated by TCRdb to 2018 to 2020). Looking at the study overall: Peripheral blood samples were taken at the time of initial diagnosis, prior to any treatment. TCR V-J signatures able to tell the groups apart were searched for in a discovery cohort of 90 to 100 patients, of whom around 43 had Graves' ophthalmopathy and roughly 59 had stable Graves' hyperthyroidism. Prospective prediction of ophthalmopathy was tested in an independent validation cohort consisting of 18 hyperthyroidism patients and more than 15 patients who later progressed to ophthalmopathy. The roughly 100 discovery patients were randomly divided into training and test sets at a 7:3 ratio. In addition, the study compared T-cell repertoires in thyroid tissue and in blood from roughly six Graves' hyperthyroidism patients. After sampling, hyperthyroidism patients received methimazole starting at 30 mg daily, and ophthalmopathy patients received high-dose intravenous methylprednisolone. TCR Vbeta CDR3 sequencing of 120 to 150 peripheral blood samples (around 45 ophthalmopathy, under 80 hyperthyroidism and around 17 progressor patients) is reported in the paper. Overall study results and their limits: Ophthalmopathy was separated from stable hyperthyroidism by a 13 V-J signature model, with roughly 88% sensitivity and about 81% specificity obtained in cross-validation and 80%/75% obtained in testing. Most expanded thyroid clonotypes (frequency above 0.001) were also found in blood, which suggests that blood repertoires may mirror thyroid immune responses. No statistical method was used to fix the sample size in advance, and group allocation was not hidden from the investigators. In validation, the model predicted progression to ophthalmopathy with approximately 69% sensitivity and about 73% specificity, a median of approximately 6.5 months before onset.

From a lookup of the germline V gene, CDR1 and CDR2 are SQVTM and ANQGSEA. V sheds 1 base and J sheds 2 bases, leaving 9 bases between their ends. There are 13 amino acids in the CDR3, from cysteine to phenylalanine inclusive. Only the CDR3 DNA stays, 39 bases, in frame from base 1. The TCR beta CDR3 regions were amplified from the RNA transcripts. A first-round RT-PCR of the TCR CDR3 used the HTBI primer set with the Qiagen OneStep RT-PCR kit. Libraries were constructed in a second round of multiplex PCR, after which size selection and purification were performed. The libraries were sequenced on an Illumina HiSeq2000 using paired-end 100 bp reads. The source study handled its data this way. SOAPnuke was used to process the raw data, throwing out any read that contained adapters or uncalled bases, had a mean Phred below 15, or lacked an exact constant-primer or identifier match. COPE v1.2.5 was used to merge the high-quality paired reads, and each unique nucleotide sequence was defined as a clonotype. MiTCR v1.1 was used to align clonotypes to the IMGT TRBV, TRBD and TRBJ reference segments. Only V-J combinations with frequency above 0.0001, covering 99% to 99.2% of repertoires, were analysed. A TCS score was defined as the ratio of F50 (clonal expansion) to E x V (chaos), with BLOSUM62-based TCRdist applied between CDR3 peptides within each V-J. Welch's t-statistics and random forest reduced roughly 530 V-J features to 13, which were used in a naive Bayes classifier (R e1071). The public reads were reprocessed in TCRdb via fastp at Q25 and MiXCR, keeping in-frame beta chains. Each record represents a unique CDR3 protein, reported with the most common genes and DNA among its rows. The V and J calls, along with clone size, are taken from TCRdb and not from the paper's own processing. The table for this sample lists 250,000 or so distinct CDR3 sequences; roughly 15% of them were counted only once. More than 30% of the sample is taken by the ten largest.

Recombination joined TRBV29-1 with TRBJ2-7; TRBD1 is a weak D gene call, 5 bases matching. Sequencing input: blood. The source is a woman in her forties or fifties with Graves' hyperthyroidism that later progressed to Graves' ophthalmopathy. The DNA is as follows: TGCAGCGTTGAAGGCCAGGGAACCTACGAGCAGTACTTC. It translates as CSVEGQGTYEQYF.